This T cell receptor (beta chain) stems from a study of blood T cell repertoires in COVID-19. Study context: Acute and convalescent COVID-19 samples came from the United States, Italy and Spain. PBMCs, B-cell-depleted T cells, or T cells were the source of the cDNA or gDNA that made up the material.

Sequencing was performed with immunoSEQ multiplex PCR; in TCRdb, only in-frame clones are kept and a portion is missing. The data hold about 180,000 clones, with around 85% observed a single time. This CDR3 comprises 17 residues. J gave up 5 bases and V 2 bases, and 6 bases lay outside the gene matches. Per the germline V gene, CDR1 is KGHSH and CDR2 is LQKENI. This clonotype was sampled from a man aged 50 to 60 with active or convalescent COVID-19. Sample: peripheral blood. This sequence joins TRBV18 and TRBJ2-1, with 13 bases that match TRBD2. CDR3 protein: CASSPRTSGRLDNEQFF. The CDR3 coding sequence is TGTGCCAGCTCACCAAGGACTAGCGGGAGATTAGACAATGAGCAGTTCTTC.